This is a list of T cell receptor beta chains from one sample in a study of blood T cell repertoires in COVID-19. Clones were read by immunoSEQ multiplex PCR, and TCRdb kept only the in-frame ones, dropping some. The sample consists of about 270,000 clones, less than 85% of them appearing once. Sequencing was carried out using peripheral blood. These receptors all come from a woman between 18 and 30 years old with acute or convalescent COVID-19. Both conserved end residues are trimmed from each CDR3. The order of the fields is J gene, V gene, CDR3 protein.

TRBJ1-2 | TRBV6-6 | ASSYYGGYGYT
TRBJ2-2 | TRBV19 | ASSMRTGELF
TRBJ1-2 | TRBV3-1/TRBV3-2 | ASRGGTGGYGYT
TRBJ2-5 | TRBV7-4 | ASSFRRTGSETQY
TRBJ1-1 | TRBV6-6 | ASSSYRAPEAF
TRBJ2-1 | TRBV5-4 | ASSFEGLHNEQF
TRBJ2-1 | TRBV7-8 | AGGQARNEQF
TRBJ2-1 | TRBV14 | ASSGKSGVRYNEQF
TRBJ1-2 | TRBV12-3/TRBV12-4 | ASSLGQQYGYT
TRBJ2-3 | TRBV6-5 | ASSDRETDTQY
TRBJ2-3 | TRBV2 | AGGEGTDTQY
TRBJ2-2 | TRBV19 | AGRLAGTGELF
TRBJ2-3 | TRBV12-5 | ASGTSGTDTQY
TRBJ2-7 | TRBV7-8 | VSSLGPDRGYEQY
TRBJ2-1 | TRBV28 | ASSLAAGVGDEQF
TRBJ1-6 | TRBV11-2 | ASSSLNSPLH
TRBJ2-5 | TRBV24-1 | ATSDFGLAGGIQETQY
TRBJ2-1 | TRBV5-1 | ASSFFLHSGRNDEQF
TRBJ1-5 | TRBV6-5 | ASSYGGNNQPQH
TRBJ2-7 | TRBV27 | ASSCREFPYEQY
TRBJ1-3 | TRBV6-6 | ASSGTGRGNTIY
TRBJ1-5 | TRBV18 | ASSPAAGNQPQH
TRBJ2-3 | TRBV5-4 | ASSPGTSEFMDTQY
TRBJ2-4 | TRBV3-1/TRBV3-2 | ASSLTGVAKNIQY
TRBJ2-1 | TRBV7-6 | ASSRLGSRNEQF
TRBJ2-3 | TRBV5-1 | ASSRAGGPTDTQY
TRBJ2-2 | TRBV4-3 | ASSLYLPQTQNTGELF
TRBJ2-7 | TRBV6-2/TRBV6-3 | ASSSRQGSYEQY
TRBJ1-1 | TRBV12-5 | ASGGPGTSSLNTEAF
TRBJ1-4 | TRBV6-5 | ASRVGAGANEKLF
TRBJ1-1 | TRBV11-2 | ASSLVGGTTEAF
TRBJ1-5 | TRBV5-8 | ASSLVLGQPQH
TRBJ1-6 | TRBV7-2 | ASSSPQGAWNSPLH
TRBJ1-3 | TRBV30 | AWSVGGTSGNTIY
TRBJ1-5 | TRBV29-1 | SVGEMGQPQH
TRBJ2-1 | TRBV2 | ASGGQGYNEQF
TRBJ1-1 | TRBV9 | ASSVGGTVNTEAF
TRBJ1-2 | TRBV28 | ASRTEEYGYT
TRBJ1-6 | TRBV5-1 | ASSAGQGYSYNSPLH
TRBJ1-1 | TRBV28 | ASSLISGAEAF
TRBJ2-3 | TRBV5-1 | ASSSSGSPTDTQY
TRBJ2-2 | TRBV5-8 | ASSLGQNTGELF